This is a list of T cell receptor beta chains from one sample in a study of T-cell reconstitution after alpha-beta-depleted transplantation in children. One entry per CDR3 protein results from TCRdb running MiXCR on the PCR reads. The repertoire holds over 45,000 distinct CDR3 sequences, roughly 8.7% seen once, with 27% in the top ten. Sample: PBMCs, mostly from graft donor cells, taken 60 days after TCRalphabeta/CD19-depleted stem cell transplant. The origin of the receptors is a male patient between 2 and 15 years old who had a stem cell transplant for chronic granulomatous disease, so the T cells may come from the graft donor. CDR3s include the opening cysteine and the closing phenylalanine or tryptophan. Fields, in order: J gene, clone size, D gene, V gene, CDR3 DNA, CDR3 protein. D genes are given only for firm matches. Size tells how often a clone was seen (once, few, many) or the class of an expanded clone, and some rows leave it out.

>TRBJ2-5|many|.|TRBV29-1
TGCAGCGTTGGGCTTGGCGGGAAGCCTCGAGAGACCCAGTACTTC
CSVGLGGKPRETQYF
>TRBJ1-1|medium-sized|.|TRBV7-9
TGTGCCAGCCGTCTTGGGACTGAAGCTTTCTTT
CASRLGTEAFF
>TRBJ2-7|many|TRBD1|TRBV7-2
TGTGCCAGCACTACGGCAGGGGGCTACGAGCAGTACTTC
CASTTAGGYEQYF
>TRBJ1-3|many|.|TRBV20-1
TGCAGTGCTAGAGATCTACAGGGAACCGGAAACACCATATATTTT
CSARDLQGTGNTIYF
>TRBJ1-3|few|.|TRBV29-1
TGCAGCGTCGCTGGGACGGACTCTGGAAACACCATATATTTT
CSVAGTDSGNTIYF
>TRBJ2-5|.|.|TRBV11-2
TGTGCCAGCAGCTTAGTGGGGGCCCTCGGGGAGACCCAGTACTTC
CASSLVGALGETQYF
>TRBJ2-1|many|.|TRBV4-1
TGCGCCAGCAGCCTGACCCCCCAGGGCAATGAGCAGTTCTTC
CASSLTPQGNEQFF
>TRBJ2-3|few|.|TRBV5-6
TGTGCCAGCAGCCCCGCCGGGGCAGATACGCAGTATTTT
CASSPAGADTQYF
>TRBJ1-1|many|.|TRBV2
TGTGCCAGCACTGTGGGGGCGGCTTTCTTT
CASTVGAAFF
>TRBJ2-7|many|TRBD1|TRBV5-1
TGCGCCAGCAGCTTGGGACAGGGCTCCTACGAGCAGTACTTC
CASSLGQGSYEQYF
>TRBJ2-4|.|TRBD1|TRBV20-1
TGCAGTGCTAGACGACAGGGCCTAGACATTCAGTACTTC
CSARRQGLDIQYF
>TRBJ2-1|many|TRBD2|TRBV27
TGTGCCAGCAGTTCACCGACTAGCGGGATGAGGGGTGAGCAGTTCTTC
CASSSPTSGMRGEQFF
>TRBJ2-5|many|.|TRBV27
TGTGCCAGCAGGGACTCCTGGGAGACCCAGTACTTC
CASRDSWETQYF
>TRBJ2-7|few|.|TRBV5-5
TGTGCCAGCAGCGAATCTGCGCGGGCTGGCTCCTACGAGCAGTACTTC
CASSESARAGSYEQYF
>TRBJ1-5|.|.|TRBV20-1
TGCAGTGCTAGTGCGGCAGGGCGTCAGCCCCAGCATTTT
CSASAAGRQPQHF
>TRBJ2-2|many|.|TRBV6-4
TGTGCCAGCAGTGCGGGAGACACCGGGGAGCTGTTTTTT
CASSAGDTGELFF
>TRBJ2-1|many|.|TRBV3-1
TGTGCCAGCAGCCTCTACAATGAGCAGTTCTTC
CASSLYNEQFF
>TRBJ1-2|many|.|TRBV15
TGTGCCACCAGCAGAGATGTCGCAGGGACGGGCTACACCTTC
CATSRDVAGTGYTF
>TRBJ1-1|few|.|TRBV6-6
TGTGCCAGCAGTTCTCCGTCGCGAAACGCTTTCTTT
CASSSPSRNAFF
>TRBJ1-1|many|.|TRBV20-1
TGCAGTGGGGGGTCCCCTGGGGGCACTGAAGCTTTCTTT
CSGGSPGGTEAFF
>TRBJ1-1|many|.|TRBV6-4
TGTGCCAGCAGTCTCCGGGACAACACTGAAGCTTTCTTT
CASSLRDNTEAFF
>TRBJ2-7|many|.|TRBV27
TGTGCCAGCGCCCCGGGACTGTCCTACGAGCAGTACTTC
CASAPGLSYEQYF
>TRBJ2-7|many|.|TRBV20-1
TGCAGTGCTAGCGACCGTCTCGGGGGCGAGCAGTACTTC
CSASDRLGGEQYF
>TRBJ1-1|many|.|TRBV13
TGTGCCAGCAGCTTAGAGGCGTTTATCGACACTGAAGCTTTCTTT
CASSLEAFIDTEAFF
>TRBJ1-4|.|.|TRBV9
TGTGCCAGCAGTCTATCCCCCGGGGAAAAACTGTTTTTT
CASSLSPGEKLFF
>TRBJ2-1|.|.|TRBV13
TGTGCCAGCAGCTTAGGGGAAAACATTCAGTTCTTC
CASSLGENIQFF
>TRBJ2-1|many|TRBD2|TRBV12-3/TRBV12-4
TGTGCCAGCAGTTCTACCGGGACTAGGAGGGGGACTGAGCAGTTCTTC
CASSSTGTRRGTEQFF
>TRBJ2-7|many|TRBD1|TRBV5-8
TGTGCCAGCAGCTGGCACAGGGGTTTCTCCTACGAGCAGTACTTC
CASSWHRGFSYEQYF
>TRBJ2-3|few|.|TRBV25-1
TGTGCCAGCAGTGAACAGGGTACAGATACGCAGTATTTT
CASSEQGTDTQYF
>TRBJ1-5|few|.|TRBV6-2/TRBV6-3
TGTGCCAGCAGTTACCGGGGGCTTGGCAATCAGCCCCAGCATTTT
CASSYRGLGNQPQHF
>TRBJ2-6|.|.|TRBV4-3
TGCGCCAGCAGCCAAGACGTGGGGGGGACAGGGGCCAACGTCCTGACTTTC
CASSQDVGGTGANVLTF
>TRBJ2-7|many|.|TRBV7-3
TGTGCCAGCAGCTTAATGGGATCGGGGGGCCTCCTAAACGAGCAGTACTTC
CASSLMGSGGLLNEQYF
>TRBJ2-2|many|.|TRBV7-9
TGTGCCAGCACTTCCGCGGGCGCGTACACCGGGGAGCTGTTTTTT
CASTSAGAYTGELFF
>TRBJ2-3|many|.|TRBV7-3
TGTGCCAGCAGCGCAGGGTGGGGAGATACGCAGTATTTT
CASSAGWGDTQYF
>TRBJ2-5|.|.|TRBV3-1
TGTGCCAGCAGCCAACGACTAGGCGGCAAGACCCAGTACTTC
CASSQRLGGKTQYF
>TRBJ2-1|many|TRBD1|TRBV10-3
TGTGCCATCAGTACCGGACAGGGGGGATACAATGAGCAGTTCTTC
CAISTGQGGYNEQFF
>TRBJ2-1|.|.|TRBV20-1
TGCAGTGCTAGAGCGGACAGATCTTACAATGAGCAGTTCTTC
CSARADRSYNEQFF
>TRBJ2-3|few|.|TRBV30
TGTGCCTGGGGGGTCTTGTACACGCAGTATTTT
CAWGVLYTQYF
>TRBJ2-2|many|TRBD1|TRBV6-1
TGTGCCAGCAGTCATCAGGGGGCGAACACCGGGGAGCTGTTTTTT
CASSHQGANTGELFF
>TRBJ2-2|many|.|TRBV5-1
TGCGCCAGCAGCTTGCGAGAGAACACCGGGGAGCTGTTTTTT
CASSLRENTGELFF
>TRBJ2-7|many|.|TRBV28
TGTGCCAGCAGGACCACGACCTACGAGCAGTACTTC
CASRTTTYEQYF
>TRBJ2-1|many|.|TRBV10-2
TGCGCCAGCAGTGAGCCGGGACTTAGTGAGCAGTTCTTC
CASSEPGLSEQFF
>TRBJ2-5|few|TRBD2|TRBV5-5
TGTGCCAGCAGCTTGTCCCTATCCGGGAGGGGATACCAAGAGACCCAGTACTTC
CASSLSLSGRGYQETQYF
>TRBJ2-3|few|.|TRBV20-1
TGCAGTGCTAGATCCAGTCGAACAGATACGCAGTATTTT
CSARSSRTDTQYF
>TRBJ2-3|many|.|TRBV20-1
TGCAGTGCTACCGGGGTTACAGATACGCAGTATTTT
CSATGVTDTQYF
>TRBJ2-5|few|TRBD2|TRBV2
TGTGCCAGCATGACGGGAGGAAGGTCAGAGACCCAGTACTTC
CASMTGGRSETQYF
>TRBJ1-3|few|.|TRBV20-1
TGCAGTGCTAGTTTTGAGACCTTCTCTGGAAACACCATATATTTT
CSASFETFSGNTIYF
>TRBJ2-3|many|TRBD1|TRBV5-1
TGCGCCAGCAACGAGGGGGCGAAAGATACGCAGTATTTT
CASNEGAKDTQYF
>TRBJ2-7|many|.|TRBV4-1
TGCGCCAGCAGCCAAGAGCGGACGCTCTACGAGCAGTACTTC
CASSQERTLYEQYF
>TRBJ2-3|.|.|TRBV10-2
TGCGCCAGCAGTCTACTACGCACAGATACGCAGTATTTT
CASSLLRTDTQYF
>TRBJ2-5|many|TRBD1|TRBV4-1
TGCGCCAGCAGCCATGACAGACAGGGCCAAGAGACCCAGTACTTC
CASSHDRQGQETQYF
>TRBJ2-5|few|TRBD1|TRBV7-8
TGTGCCAGCAGCCCCTATCGGGACAGGGCGGAGACCCAGTACTTC
CASSPYRDRAETQYF
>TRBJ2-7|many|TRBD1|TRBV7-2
TGTGCCAGCAGCCATCGGACAGGCGACAGTTACGAGCAGTACTTC
CASSHRTGDSYEQYF
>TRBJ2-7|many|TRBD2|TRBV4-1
TGCGCCAGCAGCCAAGCTAGCGGGGAATTTGCCTACGAGCAGTACTTC
CASSQASGEFAYEQYF
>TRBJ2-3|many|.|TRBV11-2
TGTGCCAGCAGCTTTGTTTTGACAGATACGCAGTATTTT
CASSFVLTDTQYF